This T cell receptor beta chain was profiled in a study of PD-L1 blockade in urothelial cancer. Study context: After treatment start, blood was analyzed at 3 weeks (second dose) and at 6 weeks.

The CDR3 has 13 residues. V lost 2 bases and J lost 5, with 9 bases in between. CDR1 and CDR2 from the germline V gene are MNHEY and SVGAGI. The method was immunoSEQ multiplex PCR; TCRdb's version includes in-frame clones alone and lacks a portion of them. The table records more than 90,000 clones, 70% to 90% of them present only once. Time point reported: peripheral blood 6 weeks after treatment start. This material consisted of PBMCs, taken around atezolizumab (anti-PD-L1) treatment. The sequence was obtained from a man aged 65-85 years with urothelial cancer. This chain connects TRBV6-5 to TRBJ1-1; tentative D call: TRBD1 (5 bases). CDR3 coding DNA: TGTGCCAGCAGTTACACCCGACAGACTGAAGCTTTCTTT. Translation gives CASSYTRQTEAFF.